This record looks at one T cell receptor beta chain sequence and its context. The entry originates in a study of blood T cell repertoires in COVID-19. On the study more broadly: COVID-19 samples collected from the United States, Italy and Spain covered acute and convalescent phases.

Study processing details: Amplification of reference gene primers was used by the study to estimate nucleated cell counts. The method was immunoSEQ multiplex PCR; TCRdb's version includes in-frame clones alone and lacks a portion of them. V, J and clone size are those of that table, while D and trimming were read from the DNA. The data hold roughly 200,000 clones, with roughly 89% observed a single time. V lost 3 bases to trimming and J lost 1 base; unmatched junction nucleotides: 2. Germline loops: CDR1 LNHDA, CDR2 SQIVND (reference sequence). The CDR3 has 15 residues. V and J are TRBV19 and TRBJ2-3; TRBD2 matches 9 bases. Sequencing used peripheral blood. This receptor was obtained from a man aged 40-55 years with acute or convalescent COVID-19. CDR3 protein: CASSIPSGGTDTQYF. The DNA for the CDR3 is TGTGCCAGTAGTATCCCTAGCGGGGGCACAGATACGCAGTATTTT. The variable domain in full, completed from reference TRBV19 and TRBJ2-3, reads DGGITQSPKYLFRKEGQNVTLSCEQNLNHDAMYWYRQDPGQGLRLIYYSQIVNDFQKGDIAEGYSVSREKKESFPLTVTSAQKNPTAFYLCASSIPSGGTDTQYFGPGTRLTVL.